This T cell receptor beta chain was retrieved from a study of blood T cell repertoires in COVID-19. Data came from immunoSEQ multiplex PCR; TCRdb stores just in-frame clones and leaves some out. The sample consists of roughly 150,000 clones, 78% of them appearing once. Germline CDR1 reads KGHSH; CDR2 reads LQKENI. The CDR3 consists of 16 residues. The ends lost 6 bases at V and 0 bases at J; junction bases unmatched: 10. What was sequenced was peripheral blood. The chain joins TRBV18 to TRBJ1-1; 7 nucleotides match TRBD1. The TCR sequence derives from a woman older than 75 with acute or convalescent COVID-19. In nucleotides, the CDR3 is TGTGCCAGCTCGACCGGGACAGTCTTCCTGAACACTGAAGCTTTCTTT. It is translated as CASSTGTVFLNTEAFF. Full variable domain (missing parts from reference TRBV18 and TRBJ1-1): NAGVMQNPRHLVRRRGQEARLRCSPMKGHSHVYWYRQLPEEGLKFMVYLQKENIIDESGMPKERFSAEFPKEGPSILRIQQVVRGDSAAYFCASSTGTVFLNTEAFFGQGTRLTVV.